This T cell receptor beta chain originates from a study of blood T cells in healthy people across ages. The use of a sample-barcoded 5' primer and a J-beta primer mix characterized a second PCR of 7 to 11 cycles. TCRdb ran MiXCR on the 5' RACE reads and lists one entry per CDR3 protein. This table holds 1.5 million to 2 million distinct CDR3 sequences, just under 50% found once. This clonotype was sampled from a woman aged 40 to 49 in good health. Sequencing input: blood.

The CDR3 protein is CASSAKGYGYTF. DNA of the CDR3: TGTGCCAGCAGCGCGAAGGGCTATGGCTACACCTTC. The chain couples TRBV2 to TRBJ1-2; no reliable D call. Germline assignment: CDR1 SNHLY and CDR2 FYNNEI. This CDR3 has 12 amino acids. V lost 6 bases and J lost 4, with 9 bases in between.